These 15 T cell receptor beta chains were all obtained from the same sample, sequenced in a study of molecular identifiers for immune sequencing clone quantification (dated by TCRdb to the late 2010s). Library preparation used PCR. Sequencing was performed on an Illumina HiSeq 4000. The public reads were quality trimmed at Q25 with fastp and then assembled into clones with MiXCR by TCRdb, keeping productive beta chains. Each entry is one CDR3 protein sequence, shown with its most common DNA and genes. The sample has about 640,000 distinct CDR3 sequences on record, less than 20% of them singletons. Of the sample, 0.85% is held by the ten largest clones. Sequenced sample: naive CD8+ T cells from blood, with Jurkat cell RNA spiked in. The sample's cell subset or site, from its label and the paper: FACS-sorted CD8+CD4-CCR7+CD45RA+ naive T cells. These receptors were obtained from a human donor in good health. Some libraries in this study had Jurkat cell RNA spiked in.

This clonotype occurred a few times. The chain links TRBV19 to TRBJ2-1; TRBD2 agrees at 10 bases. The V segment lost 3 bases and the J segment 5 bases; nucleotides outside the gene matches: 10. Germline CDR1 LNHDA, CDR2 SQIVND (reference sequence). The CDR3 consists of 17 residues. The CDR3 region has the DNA TGTGCCAGTAGTATCCCCCCGGCTAGCGGGAGTAACAATGAGCAGTTCTTC. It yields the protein CASSIPPASGSNNEQFF. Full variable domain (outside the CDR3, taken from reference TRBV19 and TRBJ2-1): DGGITQSPKYLFRKEGQNVTLSCEQNLNHDAMYWYRQDPGQGLRLIYYSQIVNDFQKGDIAEGYSVSREKKESFPLTVTSAQKNPTAFYLCASSIPPASGSNNEQFFGPGTRLTVL.

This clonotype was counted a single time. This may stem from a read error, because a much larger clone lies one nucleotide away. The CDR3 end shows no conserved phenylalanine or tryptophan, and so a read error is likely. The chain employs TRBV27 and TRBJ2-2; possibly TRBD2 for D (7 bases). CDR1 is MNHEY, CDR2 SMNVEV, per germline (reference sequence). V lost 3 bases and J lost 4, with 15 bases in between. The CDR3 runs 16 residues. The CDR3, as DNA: TGTGCCAGCAGTTTTTACGGGGGGCCAAGCACCGGGGAGCTGTTTGTT. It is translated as CASSFYGGPSTGELFV.

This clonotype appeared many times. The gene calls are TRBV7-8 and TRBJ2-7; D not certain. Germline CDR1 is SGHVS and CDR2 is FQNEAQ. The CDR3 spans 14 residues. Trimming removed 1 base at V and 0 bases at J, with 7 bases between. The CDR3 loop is CASSLGASSYEQYF. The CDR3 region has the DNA TGTGCCAGCAGCTTAGGGGCTAGCTCCTACGAGCAGTACTTC.

CDR3 amino acids: CASSFWGTSYNSPLHF. CDR3 nucleotides: TGTGCCAGCAGCTTTTGGGGGACCTCCTATAATTCACCCCTCCACTTT. The genes are TRBV7-2 and TRBJ1-6, with D maybe TRBD1 (5 bases). Germline V gene lookup returns CDR1 SGHTA and CDR2 FQGNSA. Trimming removed 3 bases from V and 0 bases from J, with 9 bases in between. CDR3 length: 16 amino acids.

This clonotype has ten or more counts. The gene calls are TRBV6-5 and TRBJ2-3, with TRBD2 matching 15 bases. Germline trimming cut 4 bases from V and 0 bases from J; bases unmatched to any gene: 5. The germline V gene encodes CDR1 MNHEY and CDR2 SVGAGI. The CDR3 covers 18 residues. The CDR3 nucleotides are TGTGCCAGCAGTTCCCCGGGACTAGCGGGGGGCAGCACAGATACGCAGTATTTT. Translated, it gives CASSSPGLAGGSTDTQYF.

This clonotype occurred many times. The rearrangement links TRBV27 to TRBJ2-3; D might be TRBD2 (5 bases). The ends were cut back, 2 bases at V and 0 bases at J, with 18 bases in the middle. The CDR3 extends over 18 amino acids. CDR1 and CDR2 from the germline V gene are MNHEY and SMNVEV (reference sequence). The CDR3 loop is CASSLVGVVGLSTDTQYF. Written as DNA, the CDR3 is TGTGCCAGCAGTTTAGTCGGGGTTGTTGGGTTAAGCACAGATACGCAGTATTTT.

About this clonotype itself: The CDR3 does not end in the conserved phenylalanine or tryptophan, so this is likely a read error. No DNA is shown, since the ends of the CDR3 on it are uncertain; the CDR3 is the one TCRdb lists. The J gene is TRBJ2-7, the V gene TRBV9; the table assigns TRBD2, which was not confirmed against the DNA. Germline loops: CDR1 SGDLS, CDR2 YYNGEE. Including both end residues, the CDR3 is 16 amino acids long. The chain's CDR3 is CASSSGTSGYGREQHY.

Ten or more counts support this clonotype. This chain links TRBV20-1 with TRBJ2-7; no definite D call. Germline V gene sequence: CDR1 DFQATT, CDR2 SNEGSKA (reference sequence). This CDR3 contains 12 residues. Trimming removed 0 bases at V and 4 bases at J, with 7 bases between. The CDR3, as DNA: TGCAGTGCTAGAGATGTAGGTTACGAGCAGTACTTC. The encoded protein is CSARDVGYEQYF.

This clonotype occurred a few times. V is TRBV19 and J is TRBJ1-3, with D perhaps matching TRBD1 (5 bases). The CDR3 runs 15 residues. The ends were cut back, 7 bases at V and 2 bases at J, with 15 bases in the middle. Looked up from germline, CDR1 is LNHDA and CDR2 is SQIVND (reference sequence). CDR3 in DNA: TGTGCCAGTAAACCTTTCCCAGGGCCTGGAAACACCATATATTTT. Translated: CASKPFPGPGNTIYF.

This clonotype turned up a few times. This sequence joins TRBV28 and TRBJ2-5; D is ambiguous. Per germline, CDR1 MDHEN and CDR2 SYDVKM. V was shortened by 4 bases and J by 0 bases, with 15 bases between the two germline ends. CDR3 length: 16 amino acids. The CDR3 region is CASSSHTSAYQETQYF. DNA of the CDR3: TGTGCCAGCAGTTCACATACTTCCGCGTACCAAGAGACCCAGTACTTC.

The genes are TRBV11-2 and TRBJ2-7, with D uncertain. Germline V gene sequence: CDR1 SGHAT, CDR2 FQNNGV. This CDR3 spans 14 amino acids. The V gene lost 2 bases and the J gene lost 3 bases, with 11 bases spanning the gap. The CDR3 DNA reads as TGTGCCAGCAGCTTAAGTCTTGGATACTACGAGCAGTACTTC. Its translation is CASSLSLGYYEQYF. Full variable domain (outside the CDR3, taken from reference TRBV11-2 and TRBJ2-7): EAGVAQSPRYKIIEKRQSVAFWCNPISGHATLYWYQQILGQGPKLLIQFQNNGVVDDSQLPKDRFSAERLKGVDSTLKIQPAKLEDSAVYLCASSLSLGYYEQYFGPGTRLTVT.

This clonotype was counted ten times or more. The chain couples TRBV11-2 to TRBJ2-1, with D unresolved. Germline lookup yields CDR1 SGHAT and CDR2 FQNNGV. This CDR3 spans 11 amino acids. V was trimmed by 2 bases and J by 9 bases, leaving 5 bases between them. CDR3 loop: CASSLYSEQFF. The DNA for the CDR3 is TGTGCCAGCAGCTTATATTCTGAGCAGTTCTTC.

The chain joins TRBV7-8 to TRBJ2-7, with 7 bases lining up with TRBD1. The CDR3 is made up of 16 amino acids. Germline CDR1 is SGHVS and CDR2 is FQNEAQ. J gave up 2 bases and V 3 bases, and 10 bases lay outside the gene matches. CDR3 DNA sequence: TGTGCCAGCAGCTTTCACGGGACAGAGTACCCCTACGAGCAGTACTTC. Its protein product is CASSFHGTEYPYEQYF.

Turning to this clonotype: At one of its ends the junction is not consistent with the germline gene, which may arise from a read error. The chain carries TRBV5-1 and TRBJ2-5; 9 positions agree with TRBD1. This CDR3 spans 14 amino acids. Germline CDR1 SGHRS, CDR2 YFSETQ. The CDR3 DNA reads TGTGCCAGCAGCGCGACAGGGGGTTCGGAGACCCAGTACTTC. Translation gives CASSATGGSETQYF.

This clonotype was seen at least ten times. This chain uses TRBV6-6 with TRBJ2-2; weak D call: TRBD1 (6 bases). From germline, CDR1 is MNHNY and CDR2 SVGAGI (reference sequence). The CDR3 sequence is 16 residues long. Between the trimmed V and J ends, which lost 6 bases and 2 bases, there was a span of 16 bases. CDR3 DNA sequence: TGTGCCAGCAGATATTTGACAGGACAAAACACCGGGGAGCTGTTTTTT. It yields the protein CASRYLTGQNTGELFF.